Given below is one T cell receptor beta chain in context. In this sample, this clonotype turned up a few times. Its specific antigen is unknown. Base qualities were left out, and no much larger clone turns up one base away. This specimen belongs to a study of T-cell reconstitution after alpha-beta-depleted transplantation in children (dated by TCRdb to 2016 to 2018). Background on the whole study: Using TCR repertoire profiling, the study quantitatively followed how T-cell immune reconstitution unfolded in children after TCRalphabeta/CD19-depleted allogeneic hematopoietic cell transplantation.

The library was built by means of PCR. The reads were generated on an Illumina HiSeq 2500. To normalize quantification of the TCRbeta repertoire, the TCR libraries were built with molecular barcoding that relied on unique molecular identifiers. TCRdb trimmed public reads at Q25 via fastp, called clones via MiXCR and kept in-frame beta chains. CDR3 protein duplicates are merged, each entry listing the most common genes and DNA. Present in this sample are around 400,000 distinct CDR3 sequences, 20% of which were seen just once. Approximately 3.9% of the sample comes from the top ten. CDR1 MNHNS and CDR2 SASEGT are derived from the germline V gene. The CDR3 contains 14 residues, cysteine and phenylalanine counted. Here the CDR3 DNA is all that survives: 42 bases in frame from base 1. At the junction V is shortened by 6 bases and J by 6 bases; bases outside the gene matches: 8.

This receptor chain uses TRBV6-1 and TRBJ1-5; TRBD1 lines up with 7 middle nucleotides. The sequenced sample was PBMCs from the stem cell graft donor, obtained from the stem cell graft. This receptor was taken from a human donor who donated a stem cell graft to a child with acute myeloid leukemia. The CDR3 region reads CASSETGFGQPQHF. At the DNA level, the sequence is TGTGCCAGCAGCGAGACAGGGTTTGGTCAGCCCCAGCATTTT.